This TCR beta chain appears in the sequencing data of a study of T cells after posttransplantation cyclophosphamide (TCRdb year 2016). For the wider study: Using TRB sequencing, the study followed how the T cell repertoire reconstituted after myeloablative bone marrow transplantation in which posttransplantation cyclophosphamide served as GVHD prophylaxis. Antigen receptor sequencing covered samples from a few dozen PTCy-treated patients and 16 of their related bone marrow donors. TRB sequencing was performed on blood from all 34 PTCy patients with 1-year posttransplant specimens. In 3 patients, up to about 3 additional blood samples taken between 2 and 5.2 years after transplant also underwent TRB sequencing, as did pretransplant blood from several patients. Because TRA and TRB clonality correlated tightly in roughly 10 samples, the subsequent TCR analyses were limited to TRB only. Public TRB sequences were compared against a database of over 3,000 sequences linked to responses to pathogens, tumor antigens, self-antigens and alloantigens.

This clone was seen a handful of times. This receptor's antigen is unknown. No quality values exist for individual bases; no much larger clone is one base distant. Genomic DNA was used for TRB sequencing, which was performed with the immunoSEQ assay at survey resolution or with the hsTCRB kit. For the original study's pipeline: The immunoSEQ software handled initial read processing, and the LymphoSeq R package was used for repertoire analyses. Clonality was computed as 1 minus normalized Shannon entropy, and a Gini coefficient was also calculated for each TRB dataset. To infer phenotypes in unsorted samples, TRB sequences from sorted subsets of the recipient or donor were mapped onto the unsorted samples of the same recipient. TCRdb took this table from immuneACCESS and kept in-frame rearrangements with V and J called. Such tables lack part of the clones; where checked against another copy, unresolved V genes explain under half of the gap, and the rest is unexplained. Clone size and the V and J calls come from that table; the DNA yielded D and trimming. Counted in this sample were over 10,000 clones; around 2.1% of them appeared once. The ten largest clonotypes hold about 16% of the sample.

Findings and caveats that apply to the study as a whole: The TRB repertoires of T cells infiltrating skin or GI tract showed only limited overlap with the TRB repertoires of T cells in blood. Across the 45 patients, TRB clonality was highly associated with recipient CMV seropositivity and CMV reactivation, and diversity with PTCy was similar to that in the CNI/methotrexate controls. Donor-recipient similarity was low at 1-2 months but rose over the first year, and later blood repertoires were often dominated by donor CD8+ memory clones.

The germline V gene gives CDR1 as SGHVS and CDR2 as FQNEAQ. Including cysteine and phenylalanine, the CDR3 has 15 amino acids. Only the CDR3 DNA is retained, 45 bases long and in frame from the first base. The junction shows trimming of 4 bases on V and 8 bases on J, and the gene matches do not reach 8 bases of it. This specimen's treatment or condition label, per the study, means: high-dose cyclophosphamide on days +3 and +4 as single-agent GVHD prophylaxis. PTCy patients received busulfan and fludarabine conditioning, a related or unrelated marrow graft, and cyclophosphamide on days +3 and +4. The PTCy-treated patients were enrolled in a prospective multi-institutional clinical trial. Peripheral blood and bone marrow mononuclear cells were isolated by Ficoll-Hypaque density centrifugation and cryopreserved.

The rearranged segments are TRBV7-8 and TRBJ2-5; TRBD2 lines up with 12 middle nucleotides. The clonotype comes from a male patient aged 25-45 years who received an allogeneic stem cell transplant from a related donor, was CMV-positive, and had no GVHD. After a transplant, the graft donor may have provided part of the T cells. The sequenced sample was PBMCs, obtained after allogeneic stem cell transplant with posttransplant cyclophosphamide. The bases are TGTGCCAGCAGCTCTACTAGCGGGGGGCCCTATACCCAGTACTTC. This yields the protein CASSSTSGGPYTQYF.